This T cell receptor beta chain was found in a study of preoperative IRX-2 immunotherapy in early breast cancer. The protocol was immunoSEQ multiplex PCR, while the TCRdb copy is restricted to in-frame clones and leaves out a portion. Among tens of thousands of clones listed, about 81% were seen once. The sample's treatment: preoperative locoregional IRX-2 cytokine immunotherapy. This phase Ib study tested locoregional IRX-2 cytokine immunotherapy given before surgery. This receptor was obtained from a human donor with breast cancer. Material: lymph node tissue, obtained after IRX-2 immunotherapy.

In DNA, the CDR3 is TGTGCCACCAGCAACCCGGACAGGGGAGTCTACAATGAGCAGTTCTTC. The encoded protein is CATSNPDRGVYNEQFF. The chain couples TRBV15 to TRBJ2-1; TRBD1 matches at 9 bases. V shed 4 bases and J 3 bases; nucleotides not matched to a gene: 7. The CDR3 contains 16 residues. Germline CDR1 reads LNHNV; CDR2 reads YYDKDF (reference sequence).